These 21 T cell receptor beta chains were all obtained from the same sample, sequenced in a study of T cell responses to AZD1222 COVID-19 vaccine. Produced via immunoSEQ multiplex PCR; TCRdb's table is partial and in-frame only. The table includes about 150,000 clones, roughly 91% detected once. This specimen was peripheral blood, taken 28 days after the second AZD1222 dose. Every receptor here comes from an adult who received the AZD1222 COVID-19 vaccine.

The chain combines TRBV12-3 or TRBV12-4 with TRBJ2-7; D is uncertain. The length of the CDR3 is 12 residues. With 6 bases removed from V and 2 bases from J, the gap between germline ends came to 8 bases. The chain's CDR3 is CASRDGPYEQYF. As DNA, the CDR3 is TGTGCCAGCAGGGACGGACCCTACGAGCAGTACTTC.

The chain couples TRBV4-1 to TRBJ1-2; no clear D gene. This CDR3 is 15 amino acids long. Germline lookup yields CDR1 MGHRA and CDR2 YSYEKL. Deletions cut 0 bases from V and 3 bases from J, with 11 bases between. In DNA form, the CDR3 reads TGCGCCAGCAGCCAAGAACAGCGGGCGCACTATGGCTACACCTTC. Its protein product is CASSQEQRAHYGYTF.

J is TRBJ2-1 and V is TRBV14; 7 bases map to TRBD2. The junction had 17 bases not matched to a gene; V was cut back by 0 bases and J by 6 bases. The CDR3 is 19 amino acids. From germline, CDR1 is SGHDN and CDR2 FVKESK. The CDR3 here is CASSQDGFLADPSLNEQFF. The CDR3 DNA reads as TGTGCCAGCAGCCAAGATGGGTTTCTAGCGGACCCAAGTCTCAATGAGCAGTTCTTC.

The V and J genes are TRBV29-1 and TRBJ2-2; D perhaps matches TRBD2 (5 bases). The V end lost 7 bases, the J end lost 1 base, and 13 bases lay between the germline ends. Germline CDR1 and CDR2: SQVTM and ANQGSEA. The CDR3 covers 14 residues. The chain's CDR3 is CSADFRGNTGELFF. The CDR3 DNA follows: TGCAGCGCTGATTTTCGGGGGAACACCGGGGAGCTGTTTTTT.

The chain links TRBV5-8 to TRBJ2-2; 9 positions match TRBD1. CDR3 length: 14 amino acids. Germline V gene lookup returns CDR1 SGHTS and CDR2 YDEGEE. V shed 4 bases, J shed 8 bases, and the junction held 6 bases outside the gene matches. CDR3 bases: TGTGCCAGCAGCCTACAGGGGGCTACGGGGGAGCTGTTTTTT. Encoded protein: CASSLQGATGELFF.

This chain joins TRBV27 and TRBJ2-7; 11 bases are shared with TRBD2. The CDR3 contains 15 residues. Germline lookup yields CDR1 MNHEY and CDR2 SMNVEV (reference sequence). V was pared by 11 bases and J by 0 bases, with 9 bases of the junction left unmatched. CDR3 DNA: TGTGCCTCGGGTAGACTAGCGGGAATCTCCTACGAGCAGTACTTC. Its translation: CASGRLAGISYEQYF.

The chain combines TRBV15 with TRBJ1-1; D uncertain. CDR1 and CDR2 (germline): LNHNV, YYDKDF (reference sequence). The CDR3 consists of 12 residues. Trimming stripped 1 base from V and 8 bases from J, with 8 bases between. The CDR3 spells CATSRVGVEAFF. In DNA, the CDR3 is TGTGCCACCAGCAGAGTGGGCGTGGAAGCTTTCTTT.

This clone has only one observation. The chain joins TRBV6-2 or TRBV6-3 to TRBJ2-1, with 12 bases fitting TRBD2. After removal of 5 bases from V and 9 bases from J, the junction contained 5 bases not matched to a gene. The V gene's germline CDR1 is MNHEY and CDR2 SVGEGT. This CDR3 spans 14 amino acids. As DNA, the CDR3 is TGTGCCAGCAGTCGACTAGCGGGAGTGGGTGAGCAGTTCTTC. This encodes CASSRLAGVGEQFF.

In nucleotides, the CDR3 is TGTGCCAGCAGCCAAGAGGGCCGCCTCTATGGCTACACCTTC. Translation: CASSQEGRLYGYTF. The gene calls are TRBV3-1 (or the pseudogene TRBV3-2) and TRBJ1-2; no firm D call. The CDR3 has 14 amino acids. Germline V CDR1 and CDR2: LGHDT, YNNKEL (reference sequence). Trimming cost V 0 bases and J 4 bases, with 9 bases left between them.

This clone was picked up a small number of times. This chain links TRBV7-9 with TRBJ1-5; no clear D. This CDR3 comprises 12 residues. The germline V gene has CDR1 SEHNR and CDR2 FQNEAQ (reference sequence). V lost 5 bases and J lost 5, with 7 bases in between. CDR3 loop: CASSGQDQPQHF. The CDR3 bases are TGTGCCAGCAGCGGCCAAGATCAGCCCCAGCATTTT. The full variable domain, in which reference TRBV7-9 and TRBJ1-5 provide the parts outside the CDR3, is DTGVSQNPRHKITKRGQNVTFRCDPISEHNRLYWYRQTLGQGPEFLTYFQNEAQLEKSRLLSDRFSAERPKGSFSTLEIQRTEQGDSAMYLCASSGQDQPQHFGDGTRLSIL.

This chain links TRBV2 with TRBJ1-4; D call uncertain. Germline CDR1 SNHLY, CDR2 FYNNEI. Trimming shortened V by 4 bases and J by 3 bases, and 9 bases separated the two germline ends. This CDR3 contains 14 residues. CDR3 amino acids: CASSGEESNEKLFF. CDR3 nucleotides: TGTGCCAGCAGTGGGGAGGAGTCTAATGAAAAACTGTTTTTT.

V usage is TRBV5-6 and J usage is TRBJ2-1, with 7 positions matching TRBD2. The CDR3 sequence is 16 residues long. Germline CDR1 SGHDT, CDR2 YYEEEE. V lost 0 bases, J lost 1 base, and 4 bases stayed unmatched. CDR3 sequence reads: CASSLGGGSSYNEQFF. CDR3 in DNA: TGTGCCAGCAGCTTGGGTGGCGGGAGTTCCTACAATGAGCAGTTCTTC. The full variable domain, completed using reference TRBV5-6 and TRBJ2-1, is DAGVTQSPTHLIKTRGQQVTLRCSPKSGHDTVSWYQQALGQGPQFIFQYYEEEERQRGNFPDRFSGHQFPNYSSELNVNALLLGDSALYLCASSLGGGSSYNEQFFGPGTRLTVL.

The J gene is TRBJ2-5, the V gene TRBV6-1, with 8 bases fitting TRBD2. V trimming: 3 bases; J trimming: 2 bases; junction bases outside the gene matches: 5. Germline CDR1 MNHNS, CDR2 SASEGT. The CDR3 length is 15 residues. CDR3 DNA: TGTGCCAGCAGTGAGTACAGCGGGGGTCAAGAGACCCAGTACTTC. This encodes CASSEYSGGQETQYF.

This sequence joins TRBV27 and TRBJ1-5; D remains ambiguous. Trimming took off 1 base at V and 6 bases at J, with 7 bases between the two ends. CDR1 and CDR2 (germline): MNHEY, SMNVEV (reference sequence). CDR3 length: 13 amino acids. CDR3 sequence (DNA): TGTGCCAGCAGTTTATTCTTTAGTCAGCCCCAGCATTTT. Its translation is CASSLFFSQPQHF.

This clone was seen a single time. V usage is TRBV12-3 or TRBV12-4 and J usage is TRBJ2-4; D is ambiguous. Trimming took off 1 base at V and 6 bases at J, with 7 bases between the two ends. This CDR3 region has 13 residues. The CDR3 region is CASSLVDPNIQYF. As DNA, the CDR3 is TGTGCCAGCAGTTTAGTGGATCCAAACATTCAGTACTTC.

The chain recombines TRBV6-5 with TRBJ1-1, with a weak D call TRBD1 (5 bases). Germline CDR1 and CDR2: MNHEY and SVGAGI. The ends were cut back, 5 bases at V and 7 bases at J, with 17 bases in the middle. The length of the CDR3 is 14 residues. CDR3 DNA: TGTGCCAGCAGTCAAAGTCTGGGACGGATTGAAGCTTTCTTT. It is translated as CASSQSLGRIEAFF.

The chain combines TRBV7-9 with TRBJ2-7; TRBD1 aligns across 10 bases. Germline CDR1 and CDR2: SEHNR and FQNEAQ (reference sequence). The CDR3 is made up of 15 amino acids. V trimming: 4 bases; J trimming: 5 bases; junction bases outside the gene matches: 8. The CDR3 loop reads CASSSIDRGRDEQYF. CDR3 coding DNA: TGTGCCAGCAGCTCAATCGACAGGGGGCGAGACGAGCAGTACTTC.

The rearrangement joins TRBV5-1 to TRBJ1-5; the match to TRBD1 covers 8 bases. Per the germline V gene, CDR1 is SGHRS and CDR2 is YFSETQ. V lost 1 base and J lost 7; bases outside the gene matches: 16. CDR3 size: 18 residues. The CDR3 region has the DNA TGCGCCAGCAGCTTGAAGTTGAGGGGAGACAGGGGTGAGCAGCCCCAGCATTTT. It is translated as CASSLKLRGDRGEQPQHF.

The rearrangement uses TRBV18 and TRBJ2-5, with a possible D match to TRBD2 (5 bases). V lost 3 bases to trimming and J lost 4 bases, with 12 bases between them. Germline V lookup: CDR1 KGHSH, CDR2 LQKENI. This CDR3 is 14 amino acids long. DNA of the CDR3: TGTGCCAGCTCACCCCAGCCGGGGTCAGAGACCCAGTACTTC. Its protein product is CASSPQPGSETQYF. Full variable domain (remainder filled in from reference TRBV18 and TRBJ2-5): NAGVMQNPRHLVRRRGQEARLRCSPMKGHSHVYWYRQLPEEGLKFMVYLQKENIIDESGMPKERFSAEFPKEGPSILRIQQVVRGDSAAYFCASSPQPGSETQYFGPGTRLLVL.

The chain recombines TRBV5-6 with TRBJ1-2, with D unresolved. Deletions cut 0 bases from V and 8 bases from J, with 11 bases between. The CDR3 sequence is 13 residues long. CDR1 is SGHDT, CDR2 YYEEEE, per germline. The CDR3 protein is CASSLGLLWGYTF. The CDR3 DNA sequence: TGTGCCAGCAGCTTGGGACTCCTATGGGGCTACACCTTC.

The chain has TRBV30 and TRBJ2-7; D is ambiguous. Germline V lookup: CDR1 GTSNPN, CDR2 SVGIG (reference sequence). This CDR3 contains 13 residues. With 4 bases removed from V and 0 bases from J, the gap between germline ends came to 10 bases. For the CDR3, the DNA is TGTGCCTGGACCCCGGCCTTCTCCTACGAGCAGTACTTC. It translates to CAWTPAFSYEQYF.